This passage covers 27 T cell receptor beta chains from one sample sequenced in a study of blood T cell repertoires in COVID-19. TCRdb keeps only in-frame clones here, not all; method: immunoSEQ multiplex PCR. The sample has under 200,000 clones; roughly four fifths are singletons. The sample taken for sequencing was PBMCs or T cells enriched from blood (not recorded which). These receptors came from a man between 45 and 60 years old who had recovered from COVID-19.

This rearrangement joins TRBV7-9 to TRBJ1-2, with TRBD1 matching 10 bases. J lost 4 bases, V lost 5 bases, and 10 bases had no gene match. CDR1 is SEHNR, CDR2 FQNEAQ, per germline (reference sequence). This CDR3 spans 16 amino acids. CDR3: CASSRSSGTGVYGYTF. As DNA, the CDR3 is TGTGCCAGCAGCCGATCCTCCGGGACAGGGGTCTATGGCTACACCTTC.

The gene calls are TRBV18 and TRBJ2-7; 9 bases map to TRBD1. CDR1 is KGHSH and CDR2 is LQKENI in the germline V gene. This CDR3 spans 13 amino acids. Trimming took 6 bases from V and 4 from J; bases not matched to a gene: 4. CDR3 protein: CASSGQGLYEQYF. The CDR3 region has the DNA TGTGCCAGCTCTGGACAGGGGTTGTACGAGCAGTACTTC. The whole variable domain, filled in from reference TRBV18 and TRBJ2-7, reads NAGVMQNPRHLVRRRGQEARLRCSPMKGHSHVYWYRQLPEEGLKFMVYLQKENIIDESGMPKERFSAEFPKEGPSILRIQQVVRGDSAAYFCASSGQGLYEQYFGPGTRLTVT.

CDR3 in DNA: TGTGCCAGCAGCCAAGATAGACAGGGAATTTTTGACGACTATGGCTACACCTTC. Translating it yields CASSQDRQGIFDDYGYTF. This chain joins TRBV3-1 (or the pseudogene TRBV3-2) and TRBJ1-2; 7 bases map to TRBD1. This CDR3 has 18 amino acids. V gave up 0 bases and J gave up 3 bases; unmatched junction bases: 13. Germline V gives CDR1 LGHDT, CDR2 YNNKEL (reference sequence).

This chain links TRBV7-3 with TRBJ2-3; D is possibly TRBD2 (6 bases). Germline values: CDR1 SGHTA, CDR2 FQGTGA. The CDR3 loop spans 15 amino acids. V lost 5 bases to trimming and J lost 8 bases, with 20 bases between them. CDR3 bases: TGTGCCAGCAGCGATCCGGGACTGCCGGGGTCTACGCAGTATTTT. Translated, it gives CASSDPGLPGSTQYF. Looking up the rest from reference TRBV7-3 and TRBJ2-3 gives the full variable domain: GAGVSQTPSNKVTEKGKYVELRCDPISGHTALYWYRQSLGQGPEFLIYFQGTGAADDSGLPNDRFFAVRPEGSVSTLKIQRTERGDSAVYLCASSDPGLPGSTQYFGPGTRLTVL.

This chain's CDR3 is CAWSVTHRSNQPQHF. CDR3 coding DNA: TGTGCCTGGAGTGTAACACATCGTAGCAATCAGCCCCAGCATTTT. The genes are TRBV30 and TRBJ1-5, with D unclear. This CDR3 comprises 15 residues. The V end was cut by 0 bases, the J end by 0 bases, with 9 bases between. Per the germline V gene, CDR1 is GTSNPN and CDR2 is SVGIG (reference sequence).

As DNA, the CDR3 is TGTGCCACCAGTGATACCCGGACTAGCGGCACAGATACGCAGTATTTT. Residues: CATSDTRTSGTDTQYF. The V and J genes are TRBV24-1 and TRBJ2-3; 9 nucleotides line up with TRBD2. V lost 3 bases, J lost 1 base, and 4 bases stayed unmatched. Germline V gives CDR1 KGHDR, CDR2 SFDVKD. The CDR3 runs 16 residues.

CDR3 DNA sequence: TGTGCCAGTAGTATGGACAGGGGTGGCTCACCCCTCCACTTT. Translation gives CASSMDRGGSPLHF. This rearrangement joins TRBV19 to TRBJ1-6; 9 bases are a match to TRBD1. Germline CDR1 LNHDA, CDR2 SQIVND (reference sequence). The CDR3 has 14 amino acids. With 3 bases clipped from V and 10 bases from J, the junction kept 4 bases outside the gene matches. Full variable domain (remainder filled in from reference TRBV19 and TRBJ1-6): DGGITQSPKYLFRKEGQNVTLSCEQNLNHDAMYWYRQDPGQGLRLIYYSQIVNDFQKGDIAEGYSVSREKKESFPLTVTSAQKNPTAFYLCASSMDRGGSPLHFGNGTRLTVT.

Only a few counts were recorded for this clone. The genes are TRBV5-4 and TRBJ1-2; D uncertain. CDR1 is SGHNT, CDR2 YYREEE, per germline (reference sequence). The CDR3 sequence is 12 residues long. The ends were cut back, 0 bases at V and 3 bases at J, with 3 bases in the middle. The CDR3 is CASSLADYGYTF. CDR3 nucleotides: TGTGCCAGCAGCTTGGCAGACTATGGCTACACCTTC. Supplemented by reference TRBV5-4 and TRBJ1-2, the full variable domain reads ETGVTQSPTHLIKTRGQQVTLRCSSQSGHNTVSWYQQALGQGPQFIFQYYREEENGRGNFPPRFSGLQFPNYSSELNVNALELDDSALYLCASSLADYGYTFGSGTRLTVV.

This sequence joins TRBV28 and TRBJ1-4, with D unresolved. Per the germline V gene, CDR1 is MDHEN and CDR2 is SYDVKM. CDR3 size: 13 residues. Trimming removed 6 bases at V and 10 bases at J, with 15 bases between. CDR3 coding DNA: TGTGCCAGCAGCCCCCCTAATCCACGAAAACTGTTTTTT. As protein: CASSPPNPRKLFF. The full variable domain, rest sourced from reference TRBV28 and TRBJ1-4, is DVKVTQSSRYLVKRTGEKVFLECVQDMDHENMFWYRQDPGLGLRLIYFSYDVKMKEKGDIPEGYSVSREKKERFSLILESASTNQTSMYLCASSPPNPRKLFFGSGTQLSVL.

The V call is TRBV28, the J call TRBJ1-1, with a possible D match to TRBD1 (5 bases). With 3 bases removed from V and 4 bases from J, the gap between germline ends came to 12 bases. The CDR3 runs 14 residues. Germline lookup yields CDR1 MDHEN and CDR2 SYDVKM. The CDR3 bases are TGTGCCAGCAGTTTTCGACAGCCGATCACTGAAGCTTTCTTT. Translation: CASSFRQPITEAFF. The full variable domain, rest sourced from reference TRBV28 and TRBJ1-1, is DVKVTQSSRYLVKRTGEKVFLECVQDMDHENMFWYRQDPGLGLRLIYFSYDVKMKEKGDIPEGYSVSREKKERFSLILESASTNQTSMYLCASSFRQPITEAFFGQGTRLTVV.

The chain combines TRBV4-1 with TRBJ1-2, with 8 bases that match TRBD1. J lost 4 bases, V lost 0 bases, and 10 bases had no gene match. Looked up from germline, CDR1 is MGHRA and CDR2 is YSYEKL. The CDR3 has 17 amino acids. This CDR3 reads CASSQEGQARHFYGYTF. In DNA, the CDR3 is TGCGCCAGCAGCCAAGAGGGACAGGCCCGGCATTTCTATGGCTACACCTTC.

In regard to this clone: Its ends do not fully match the called genes, so a read error is possible. The CDR3, as DNA: TGTGCCAGCAGCCCTACAGGATACGGGCAGTACTTC. Its protein product is CASSPTGYGQYF. V is TRBV3-1 (or the pseudogene TRBV3-2) and J is TRBJ2-7, with D perhaps matching TRBD1 (5 bases). The CDR3 has 12 amino acids. CDR1 LGHDT and CDR2 YNNKEL come from the germline V gene (reference sequence).

The chain recombines TRBV5-1 with TRBJ2-1; maybe TRBD2 (6 bases). The CDR3 runs 15 residues. Between the trimmed V and J ends, which lost 4 bases and 1 base, there was a span of 12 bases. Germline V gives CDR1 SGHRS, CDR2 YFSETQ. CDR3 in amino acids: CASSAGTQSYNEQFF. CDR3 bases: TGCGCCAGCAGCGCCGGGACTCAATCCTACAATGAGCAGTTCTTC.

The CDR3 bases are TGCAGCGTTGGGACAGGATGGGCAGATACGCAGTATTTT. Residues: CSVGTGWADTQYF. V is TRBV29-1 and J is TRBJ2-3; TRBD1 matches 7 bases. This CDR3 is 13 amino acids long. Germline CDR1 SQVTM, CDR2 ANQGSEA. V was clipped by 4 bases and J by 4 bases; unmatched bases: 5.

Written as DNA, the CDR3 is TGTGCCAGCAGTTTATCCTCAGGGGCAGGGGGGAACACTGAAGCTTTCTTT. This codes for CASSLSSGAGGNTEAFF. The rearrangement joins TRBV28 to TRBJ1-1; 7 bases agree with TRBD1. The germline gives CDR1 MDHEN, CDR2 SYDVKM. V lost 1 base, J lost 1 base, and 9 bases stayed unmatched. This CDR3 is 17 amino acids long. Full variable domain (rest looked up from reference TRBV28 and TRBJ1-1): DVKVTQSSRYLVKRTGEKVFLECVQDMDHENMFWYRQDPGLGLRLIYFSYDVKMKEKGDIPEGYSVSREKKERFSLILESASTNQTSMYLCASSLSSGAGGNTEAFFGQGTRLTVV.

This chain connects TRBV12-3 or TRBV12-4 to TRBJ2-1, with 10 bases identical to TRBD2. The CDR3 length is 13 residues. The V and J ends lost 8 bases and 6 bases, in that order; junction bases with no gene match: 4. This CDR3 is CASERGGLNEQFF. CDR3 nucleotides: TGTGCCAGCGAGCGGGGGGGCCTCAATGAGCAGTTCTTC.

V is TRBV6-5 and J is TRBJ2-7; possibly TRBD2 for D (6 bases). The germline V gene has CDR1 MNHEY and CDR2 SVGAGI. The CDR3 totals 14 residues. V was trimmed by 5 bases and J by 2 bases, leaving 13 bases between them. DNA for the CDR3: TGTGCCAGCAGTCTGCTCGGGGGACCCTACGAGCAGTACTTC. Translated, it gives CASSLLGGPYEQYF.

The J gene is TRBJ1-3, the V gene TRBV5-6, with a weak D call TRBD1 (5 bases). CDR1 is SGHDT, CDR2 YYEEEE, per germline. The CDR3 covers 16 residues. Trimming shortened V by 0 bases and J by 3 bases, and 13 bases separated the two germline ends. The CDR3 region is CASSLGAYQGGNTIYF. CDR3 bases: TGTGCCAGCAGCTTGGGAGCGTACCAGGGTGGAAACACCATATATTTT.

The chain carries TRBV13 and TRBJ2-3, with 7 bases fitting TRBD2. Germline values: CDR1 PRHDT, CDR2 FYEKMQ (reference sequence). V lost 3 bases and J lost 6; bases outside the gene matches: 0. The CDR3 totals 12 residues. CDR3 protein: CASSLGGDTQYF. The CDR3 DNA reads as TGTGCCAGCAGCTTGGGGGGGGATACGCAGTATTTT.

V usage is TRBV7-2 and J usage is TRBJ2-7, with D possibly matching TRBD1 (6 bases). CDR3 length: 14 residues. Germline V gene sequence: CDR1 SGHTA, CDR2 FQGNSA. Trimming shortened V by 3 bases and J by 1 base, and 10 bases separated the two germline ends. The CDR3 spells CASSFEQGSYEQYF. CDR3 in DNA: TGTGCCAGCAGCTTCGAACAGGGATCCTACGAGCAGTACTTC.

The chain uses TRBV6-5 and TRBJ1-5; D is unclear. The V and J ends lost 5 bases and 6 bases respectively, with 14 bases between them. Germline values: CDR1 MNHEY, CDR2 SVGAGI. There are 14 residues in the CDR3. Here the CDR3 reads CASSRVRVGQPQHF. The CDR3 DNA reads as TGTGCCAGCAGTCGAGTGAGGGTTGGTCAGCCCCAGCATTTT.

The chain combines TRBV5-1 with TRBJ1-6; 9 nucleotides align to TRBD1. V shed 4 bases and J 9 bases; nucleotides not matched to a gene: 8. The CDR3 covers 15 residues. Germline values: CDR1 SGHRS, CDR2 YFSETQ. CDR3 sequence (DNA): TGCGCCAGCAGCCCCACCGGGACAGGGAGTTCACCCCTCCACTTT. Protein sequence: CASSPTGTGSSPLHF.

The chain couples TRBV6-2 or TRBV6-3 to TRBJ1-5, with a weak D call TRBD1 (6 bases). Germline V CDR1 and CDR2: MNHEY, SVGEGT. CDR3 size: 14 residues. V was shortened by 6 bases and J by 6 bases, with 15 bases between the two germline ends. Here the CDR3 DNA reads TGTGCCAGCAGCCACTACAGGGATCCTCAGCCCCAGCATTTT. Translating gives CASSHYRDPQPQHF.

The gene calls are TRBV18 and TRBJ2-7; 7 nucleotides align to TRBD1. This CDR3 region has 14 residues. Germline lookup yields CDR1 KGHSH and CDR2 LQKENI. After removal of 1 base from V and 5 bases from J, the junction contained 5 bases not matched to a gene. The CDR3, as DNA: TGTGCCAGCTCACCACTGACAGGGATGGACGAGCAGTACTTC. This codes for CASSPLTGMDEQYF. Using reference TRBV18 and TRBJ2-7 for the parts outside the CDR3, the full variable domain is NAGVMQNPRHLVRRRGQEARLRCSPMKGHSHVYWYRQLPEEGLKFMVYLQKENIIDESGMPKERFSAEFPKEGPSILRIQQVVRGDSAAYFCASSPLTGMDEQYFGPGTRLTVT.

The chain employs TRBV7-3 and TRBJ1-2; D gene unclear. CDR1 is SGHTA and CDR2 is FQGTGA in the germline V gene. The V and J ends lost 6 bases and 5 bases respectively, with 13 bases between them. The CDR3 consists of 13 residues. CDR3 coding DNA: TGTGCCAGCAGTCTACCGGGTTTTTATGGCTACACCTTC. It translates to CASSLPGFYGYTF.

The CDR3 sequence: CASSKNGGTGGYEQYF. The CDR3 DNA follows: TGCGCCAGCAGCAAAAACGGAGGTACCGGGGGTTACGAGCAGTACTTC. J is TRBJ2-7 and V is TRBV5-1; possibly TRBD2 for D (6 bases). The ends were cut back, 4 bases at V and 4 bases at J, with 21 bases in the middle. This CDR3 region has 16 residues. Looked up from germline, CDR1 is SGHRS and CDR2 is YFSETQ.

The rearrangement uses TRBV19 and TRBJ2-5, with 7 bases lining up with TRBD2. Germline V CDR1 and CDR2: LNHDA, SQIVND (reference sequence). The V and J ends lost 1 base and 7 bases, in that order; junction bases with no gene match: 15. The CDR3 runs 17 residues. Here the CDR3 reads CASSIVGGIAGRGTQYF. CDR3 bases: TGTGCCAGTAGTATAGTCGGGGGGATAGCCGGAAGAGGGACCCAGTACTTC.